Given below is one TCR beta chain in context. The antigen remains undetermined. The data derive from a study of cytomegalovirus exposure and HLA in healthy donors. Whole-study results and caveats: Listed as cytomegalovirus-associated were 164 TCR beta chains. Most observed TCR sequences were rare, whereas some public TCRs were detected in many donors. Most subjects had HLA-A and HLA-B alleles reportedly predicted accurately by TCR beta sequences.

PCR primers comprised 60 Vbeta and 13 Jbeta primers. The data were produced by immunoSEQ multiplex PCR, yet TCRdb's version contains in-frame clones alone and is incomplete. The sample has approximately 150,000 clones; the top ten hold about 1.4%. This CDR3 contains 12 residues. CDR1 and CDR2 from the germline V gene are MGHDK and SYGVNS. Trimming cost V 6 bases and J 6 bases, with 11 bases left between them. The chain joins TRBV25-1 to TRBJ1-1; D may be TRBD1 (5 bases). Sample: PBMCs. The sequence derives from a woman in her thirties or forties in good health and CMV-seronegative. CDR3 protein: CASSFQGPEAFF. The CDR3 nucleotides read TGTGCCAGCAGCTTTCAGGGCCCTGAAGCTTTCTTT.